Listed here are 7 T cell receptor beta chains from one sample, sequenced in a study of cytomegalovirus exposure and HLA in healthy donors. Generated by immunoSEQ multiplex PCR, the TCRdb table keeps only in-frame clones and is missing some. This table has 300,000 to 400,000 clones, approximately 86% appearing once. Input material: PBMCs. Receptors originate from a young man in good health and CMV-seronegative.

The J gene is TRBJ1-1, the V gene TRBV5-1; 9 bases line up with TRBD1. The CDR3 is 15 amino acids. Germline-derived CDR1 and CDR2 are SGHRS and YFSETQ. With 0 bases clipped from V and 1 base from J, the junction kept 1 base outside the gene matches. CDR3 sequence reads: CASSLGGQGNTEAFF. The CDR3 coding sequence is TGCGCCAGCAGCTTGGGGGGACAGGGGAACACTGAAGCTTTCTTT.

This clone was seen more than once but under ten times. The V call is TRBV11-2, the J call TRBJ1-2; TRBD1 matches at 11 bases. The CDR3 has 14 amino acids. The germline gives CDR1 SGHAT, CDR2 FQNNGV. Trimming took 6 bases from V and 4 from J; bases not matched to a gene: 4. CDR3 amino acids: CASSRGTGGYGYTF. Written as DNA, the CDR3 is TGTGCCAGCAGTAGAGGGACAGGGGGCTATGGCTACACCTTC.

This CDR3 is CASSFYRQAWTDTQYF. In nucleotides, the CDR3 is TGTGCCAGCAGCTTTTATCGCCAGGCTTGGACAGATACGCAGTATTTT. This chain links TRBV5-5 with TRBJ2-3; D unclear. The CDR3 is made up of 16 amino acids. Trimming left V 2 bases short and J 3 bases short, with 16 bases between. Germline CDR1 and CDR2: SGHKS and YYEKEE (reference sequence).

This chain connects TRBV27 to TRBJ1-2, with unresolved D. Germline CDR1 is MNHEY and CDR2 is SMNVEV (reference sequence). Trimming shortened V by 2 bases and J by 8 bases, and 21 bases separated the two germline ends. This CDR3 region has 16 residues. The CDR3 loop is CASSLTWPAGIWGYTF. CDR3 bases: TGTGCCAGCAGTTTAACATGGCCAGCAGGTATTTGGGGCTACACCTTC.

This chain joins TRBV11-2 and TRBJ2-5, with D unclear. The CDR3 length is 12 residues. Germline V gene lookup returns CDR1 SGHAT and CDR2 FQNNGV. V lost 5 bases, J lost 7 bases, and 11 bases lay in between. Here the CDR3 DNA reads TGTGCCAGCAGCCCGGCAGGTGGGACCCAGTACTTC. Translation: CASSPAGGTQYF. The variable domain in full, with the rest retrieved from reference TRBV11-2 and TRBJ2-5, is EAGVAQSPRYKIIEKRQSVAFWCNPISGHATLYWYQQILGQGPKLLIQFQNNGVVDDSQLPKDRFSAERLKGVDSTLKIQPAKLEDSAVYLCASSPAGGTQYFGPGTRLLVL.

This chain joins TRBV6-6 and TRBJ2-7, with D uncertain. The CDR3 has 13 amino acids. V was cut by 4 bases and J by 2 bases, with 9 bases left in between. The germline gives CDR1 MNHNY, CDR2 SVGAGI (reference sequence). This chain's CDR3 is CASSSYTTYEQYF. In nucleotides, the CDR3 is TGTGCCAGCAGTTCTTACACTACCTACGAGCAGTACTTC.

V usage is TRBV29-1 and J usage is TRBJ2-3, with TRBD2 identical over 8 bases. Germline-derived CDR1 and CDR2 are SQVTM and ANQGSEA. The CDR3 consists of 14 residues. The CDR3 spells CSSNAGGRIDTQYF. CDR3 nucleotides: TGCAGTTCCAACGCGGGGGGTAGGATAGATACGCAGTATTTT.